The 19 T cell receptor beta chains given below trace back to one sample, sequenced in a study of OX40 agonist ivuxolimab in advanced cancers. Clones were sequenced by immunoSEQ multiplex PCR, and TCRdb holds only the in-frame ones, with some missing. The data show 65,000 or so clones, approximately 86% seen once. Specimen: CD4+ or CD8+ T cells sorted from blood, collected in a trial of the OX40 agonist ivuxolimab. These receptors originate from an adult with an advanced solid tumor such as melanoma, head and neck, liver or kidney cancer.

The CDR3 here is CASSLLSADSEQFF. The CDR3 DNA is TGTGCCAGCAGCTTATTGTCGGCGGACTCTGAGCAGTTCTTC. J is TRBJ2-1 and V is TRBV7-3; D is possibly TRBD2 (5 bases). This CDR3 is 14 amino acids long. Germline V lookup: CDR1 SGHTA, CDR2 FQGTGA. The germline V and J ends were trimmed by 2 bases and 9 bases, with 14 bases remaining between them.

This clone was counted a few times. The V gene is TRBV28, the J gene TRBJ1-2; weak D call: TRBD1 (5 bases). Germline V gives CDR1 MDHEN, CDR2 SYDVKM. The V end lost 10 bases, the J end lost 4 bases, and 10 bases lay between the germline ends. The CDR3 is made up of 11 amino acids. CDR3 sequence reads: CATRDSYGYTF. The CDR3 DNA sequence: TGTGCCACCCGAGACAGCTATGGCTACACCTTC.

This clone appeared once. The V and J genes are TRBV18 and TRBJ2-1, with TRBD2 matching 9 bases. From germline, CDR1 is KGHSH and CDR2 LQKENI. V lost 3 bases and J lost 7; bases outside the gene matches: 13. The CDR3 contains 17 residues. The CDR3 bases are TGTGCCAGCTCACCCCTAGCGGGATTTTTTCCCCCGAATGAGCAGTTCTTC. Its protein is CASSPLAGFFPPNEQFF.

This clone was seen once. The rearrangement uses TRBV5-4 and TRBJ2-3; TRBD1 aligns across 10 bases. The CDR3 consists of 13 residues. Germline CDR1 SGHNT, CDR2 YYREEE (reference sequence). Trimming cost V 7 bases and J 1 base; bases outside gene matches: 0. The CDR3 coding sequence is TGTGCCAGCGGGACAGGGGGCACAGATACGCAGTATTTT. Translation: CASGTGGTDTQYF.

The V gene is TRBV28, the J gene TRBJ1-3; no clear D. The germline V gene encodes CDR1 MDHEN and CDR2 SYDVKM. The CDR3 is 12 residues long. V lost 6 bases and J lost 8, with 11 bases in between. The CDR3 DNA reads TGTGCCAGCAGCGCTAATAAGGACACCATATATTTT. Translation gives CASSANKDTIYF.

This chain connects TRBV19 to TRBJ1-5; the D is unclear. Germline lookup yields CDR1 LNHDA and CDR2 SQIVND (reference sequence). V lost 3 bases and J lost 2, with 8 bases in between. The CDR3 loop spans 14 amino acids. This CDR3 is CASSMRSGNQPQHF. The CDR3 DNA is TGTGCCAGTAGTATGAGGTCGGGCAATCAGCCCCAGCATTTT.

This chain links TRBV7-3 with TRBJ2-7, with 7 bases aligning to TRBD1. This CDR3 has 16 residues. V gave up 2 bases and J gave up 2 bases; unmatched junction bases: 9. In germline, CDR1 is SGHTA, CDR2 FQGTGA. CDR3 sequence (DNA): TGTGCCAGCAGCTTAGTCCTGCGACAGGGCGCCTACGAGCAGTACTTC. This encodes CASSLVLRQGAYEQYF. Full variable domain (outside the CDR3, taken from reference TRBV7-3 and TRBJ2-7): GAGVSQTPSNKVTEKGKYVELRCDPISGHTALYWYRQSLGQGPEFLIYFQGTGAADDSGLPNDRFFAVRPEGSVSTLKIQRTERGDSAVYLCASSLVLRQGAYEQYFGPGTRLTVT.

This clone occurred once. The rearrangement links TRBV7-2 to TRBJ2-3, with TRBD1 identical over 8 bases. This CDR3 is 14 amino acids long. The germline V gene encodes CDR1 SGHTA and CDR2 FQGNSA. After removal of 5 bases from V and 6 bases from J, the junction contained 7 bases not matched to a gene. Written as DNA, the CDR3 is TGTGCCAGCAGCCCAACAGGGGGTCTGGATACGCAGTATTTT. The encoded protein is CASSPTGGLDTQYF.

The chain recombines TRBV18 with TRBJ1-1; D is possibly TRBD1 (6 bases). CDR1 is KGHSH, CDR2 LQKENI, per germline. Trimming removed 4 bases from V and 1 base from J, with 13 bases in between. This CDR3 is built from 15 residues. The CDR3 region has the DNA TGTGCCAGCTCACTGAACCCCAGGGGGAACACTGAAGCTTTCTTT. Its protein product is CASSLNPRGNTEAFF.

The genes are TRBV6-5 and TRBJ2-7; 15 nucleotides match TRBD2. This CDR3 comprises 15 residues. Looked up from germline, CDR1 is MNHEY and CDR2 is SVGAGI. V trimming: 10 bases; J trimming: 3 bases; junction bases outside the gene matches: 7. The CDR3 nucleotides read TGTGCCACTGGACTAGCGGGAGGGCCATACTACGAGCAGTACTTC. It translates to CATGLAGGPYYEQYF.

This sequence joins TRBV6-5 and TRBJ2-2, with D perhaps TRBD1 (5 bases). CDR1 and CDR2 from the germline V gene are MNHEY and SVGAGI. The CDR3 is 15 amino acids. Trimming left V 6 bases short and J 3 bases short, with 14 bases between. CDR3: CASRPGLSDTGELFF. The CDR3 DNA sequence: TGTGCCAGCAGGCCAGGGTTATCGGACACCGGGGAGCTGTTTTTT.

This clone has only one observation. Additional DNA sequences in this sample encode the identical CDR3. The rearrangement joins TRBV28 to TRBJ2-6, with D uncertain. V lost 4 bases to trimming and J lost 0 bases, with 7 bases between them. The CDR3 runs 15 residues. Germline CDR1 MDHEN, CDR2 SYDVKM. Here the CDR3 DNA reads TGTGCCAGCAGTTCTCGGGTCTCTGGGGCCAACGTCCTGACTTTC. Its translation is CASSSRVSGANVLTF.

The V call is TRBV15, the J call TRBJ2-3; 7 nucleotides agree with TRBD2. V lost 1 base to trimming and J lost 4 bases; unmatched junction nucleotides: 17. Germline values: CDR1 LNHNV, CDR2 YYDKDF (reference sequence). The CDR3 consists of 19 residues. CDR3 residues: CATSRVGSGISSFADTQYF. In DNA form, the CDR3 reads TGTGCCACCAGCAGAGTCGGAAGCGGGATATCTTCTTTCGCAGATACGCAGTATTTT.

V usage is TRBV5-1 and J usage is TRBJ2-1, with 11 bases aligning to TRBD1. Trimming at V came to 4 bases and at J to 8 bases, leaving 8 bases not matched to a gene. The CDR3 extends over 15 amino acids. The germline CDR1 and CDR2 sequences are SGHRS and YFSETQ. The CDR3 DNA sequence: TGCGCCAGCAGCCACCGGACAGGGGGCTGGGATGAGCAGTTCTTC. This translates into CASSHRTGGWDEQFF.

The chain uses TRBV5-1 and TRBJ2-1; D uncertain. The CDR3 contains 13 residues. Germline V gene sequence: CDR1 SGHRS, CDR2 YFSETQ. Trimming pared 1 base from V and 3 bases from J, leaving 5 bases between. In DNA, the CDR3 is TGCGCCAGCAGCTTGTACGGCTACAATGAGCAGTTCTTC. Translation gives CASSLYGYNEQFF. Filled out from reference TRBV5-1 and TRBJ2-1, the complete variable domain reads KAGVTQTPRYLIKTRGQQVTLSCSPISGHRSVSWYQQTPGQGLQFLFEYFSETQRNKGNFPGRFSGRQFSNSRSEMNVSTLELGDSALYLCASSLYGYNEQFFGPGTRLTVL.

The rearrangement joins TRBV28 to TRBJ1-3, with D perhaps matching TRBD1 (5 bases). Germline V gives CDR1 MDHEN, CDR2 SYDVKM. V was shortened by 2 bases and J by 5 bases, with 10 bases between the two germline ends. CDR3 size: 14 residues. The CDR3 DNA reads as TGTGCCAGCAGTTTAATGGGGGTACGAAACACCATATATTTT. Protein product: CASSLMGVRNTIYF.

This chain links TRBV19 with TRBJ2-7; 11 bases fit TRBD1. CDR1 is LNHDA, CDR2 SQIVND, per germline (reference sequence). This CDR3 comprises 13 residues. The V and J ends lost 7 bases and 3 bases, in that order; junction bases with no gene match: 2. CDR3: CASTGTGGYEQYF. The CDR3 DNA reads TGTGCCAGTACCGGGACAGGGGGCTACGAGCAGTACTTC. Full variable domain (rest looked up from reference TRBV19 and TRBJ2-7): DGGITQSPKYLFRKEGQNVTLSCEQNLNHDAMYWYRQDPGQGLRLIYYSQIVNDFQKGDIAEGYSVSREKKESFPLTVTSAQKNPTAFYLCASTGTGGYEQYFGPGTRLTVT.

This clone occurred a few times. The chain is built from TRBV6-4 and TRBJ2-3, with D perhaps TRBD2 (5 bases). Germline CDR1 MRHNA, CDR2 SNTAGT. The CDR3 has 15 amino acids. The V end lost 4 bases, the J end lost 0 bases, and 11 bases lay between the germline ends. The CDR3: CASSAGEGSTDTQYF. CDR3 nucleotide sequence: TGTGCCAGCAGTGCCGGAGAGGGAAGCACAGATACGCAGTATTTT.

This chain joins TRBV5-4 and TRBJ2-3; 7 bases line up with TRBD1. Trimming took 3 bases from V and 1 from J; bases not matched to a gene: 5. This CDR3 contains 15 residues. Germline V gives CDR1 SGHNT, CDR2 YYREEE (reference sequence). The CDR3 DNA reads TGTGCCAGCAGCTCCCGGACAGGAGGCACAGATACGCAGTATTTT. It encodes CASSSRTGGTDTQYF.